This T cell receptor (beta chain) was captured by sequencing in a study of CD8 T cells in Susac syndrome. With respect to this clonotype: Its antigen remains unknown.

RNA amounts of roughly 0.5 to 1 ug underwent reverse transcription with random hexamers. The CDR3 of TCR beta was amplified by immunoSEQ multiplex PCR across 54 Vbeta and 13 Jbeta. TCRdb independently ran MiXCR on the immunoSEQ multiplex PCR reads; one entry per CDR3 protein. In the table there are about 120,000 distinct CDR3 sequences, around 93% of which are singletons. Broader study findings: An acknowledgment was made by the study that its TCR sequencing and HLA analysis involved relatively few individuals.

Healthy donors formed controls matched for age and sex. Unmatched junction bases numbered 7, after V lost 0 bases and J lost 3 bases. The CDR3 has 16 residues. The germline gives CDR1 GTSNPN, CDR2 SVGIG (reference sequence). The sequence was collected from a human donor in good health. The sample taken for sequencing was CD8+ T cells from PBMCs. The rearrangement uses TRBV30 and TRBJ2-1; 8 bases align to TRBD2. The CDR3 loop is CAWSVIRTSGYNEQFF. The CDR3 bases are TGTGCCTGGAGTGTAATTAGAACTAGCGGCTACAATGAGCAGTTCTTC.